This T cell receptor (beta chain) is drawn from a study of blood T cells in healthy people across ages. General study results and limits: A roughly linear age-dependent decrease characterized TCR beta diversity per million T cells. Diversity of TCR beta correlated strongly with naive T cell percentage.

On this clonotype: The antigen is undetermined.

With a J-beta primer mix and a sample-barcoded 5' primer, a second PCR ran about 6 to 11 cycles. In TCRdb, the 5' RACE reads were re-called with MiXCR into one record per CDR3 protein. Among about 2 million distinct CDR3 sequences, 49% were seen once, and the ten largest hold over 2%. V gave up 2 bases and J gave up 7 bases; unmatched junction bases: 25. Germline V gene lookup returns CDR1 DFQATT and CDR2 SNEGSKA (reference sequence). The CDR3 is 19 residues long. The J gene is TRBJ2-5, the V gene TRBV20-1, with TRBD2 identical over 7 bases. What was sequenced was blood. This TCR came from a woman between 40 and 50 years old in good health. The CDR3 DNA sequence: TGCAGTGCTAGACGGACTAGTGGGGTTCACTGGGGTGTGGTTGGGACCCAGTACTTC. Its translation: CSARRTSGVHWGVVGTQYF.